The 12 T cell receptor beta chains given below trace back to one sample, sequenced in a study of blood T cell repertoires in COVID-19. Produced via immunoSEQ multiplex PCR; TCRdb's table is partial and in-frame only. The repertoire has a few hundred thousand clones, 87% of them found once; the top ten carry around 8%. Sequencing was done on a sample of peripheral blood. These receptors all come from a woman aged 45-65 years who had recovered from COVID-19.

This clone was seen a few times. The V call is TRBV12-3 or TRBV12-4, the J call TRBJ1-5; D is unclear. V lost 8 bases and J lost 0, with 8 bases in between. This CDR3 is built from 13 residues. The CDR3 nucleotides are TGTGCCAGCTGCGGAGATAGCAATCAGCCCCAGCATTTT. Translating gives CASCGDSNQPQHF.

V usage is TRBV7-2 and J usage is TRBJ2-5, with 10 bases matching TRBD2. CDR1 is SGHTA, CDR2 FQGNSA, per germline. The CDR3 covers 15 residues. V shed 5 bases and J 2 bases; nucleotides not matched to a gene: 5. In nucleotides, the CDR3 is TGTGCCAGCAGCATCACTAGCGGGGCTCAAGAGACCCAGTACTTC. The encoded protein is CASSITSGAQETQYF. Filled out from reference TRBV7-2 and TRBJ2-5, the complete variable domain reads GAGVSQSPSNKVTEKGKDVELRCDPISGHTALYWYRQSLGQGLEFLIYFQGNSAPDKSGLPSDRFSAERTGGSVSTLTIQRTQQEDSAVYLCASSITSGAQETQYFGPGTRLLVL.

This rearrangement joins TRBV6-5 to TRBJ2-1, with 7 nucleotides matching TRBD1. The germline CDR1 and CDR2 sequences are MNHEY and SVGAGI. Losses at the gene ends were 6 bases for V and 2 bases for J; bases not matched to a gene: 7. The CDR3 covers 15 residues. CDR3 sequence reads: CASRPGQSTYNEQFF. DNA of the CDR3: TGTGCCAGCAGGCCGGGACAGTCCACCTACAATGAGCAGTTCTTC.

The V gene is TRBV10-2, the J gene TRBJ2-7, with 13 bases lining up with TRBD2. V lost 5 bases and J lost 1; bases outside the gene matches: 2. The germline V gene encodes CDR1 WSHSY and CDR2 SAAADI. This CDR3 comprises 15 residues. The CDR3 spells CASSSGLAGSYEQYF. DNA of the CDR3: TGCGCCAGCAGTTCGGGACTAGCGGGGTCCTACGAGCAGTACTTC.

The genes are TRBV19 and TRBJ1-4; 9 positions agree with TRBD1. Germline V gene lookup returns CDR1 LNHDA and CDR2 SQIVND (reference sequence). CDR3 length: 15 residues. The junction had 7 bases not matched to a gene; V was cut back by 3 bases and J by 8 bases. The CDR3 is CASSIPGQGFEKLFF. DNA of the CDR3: TGTGCCAGTAGTATTCCGGGACAGGGTTTCGAAAAACTGTTTTTT.

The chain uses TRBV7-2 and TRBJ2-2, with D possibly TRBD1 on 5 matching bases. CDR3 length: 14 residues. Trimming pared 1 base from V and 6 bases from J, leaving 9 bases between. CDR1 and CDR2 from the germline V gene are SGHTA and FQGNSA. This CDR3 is CASSLGGGSGELFF. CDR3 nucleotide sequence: TGTGCCAGCAGCTTAGGGGGCGGCTCCGGGGAGCTGTTTTTT.

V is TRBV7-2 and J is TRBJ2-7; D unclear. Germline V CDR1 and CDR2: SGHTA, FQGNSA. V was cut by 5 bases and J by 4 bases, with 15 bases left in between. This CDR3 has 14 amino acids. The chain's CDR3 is CASSVSAGTYEQYF. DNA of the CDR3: TGTGCCAGCAGCGTCTCAGCAGGAACTTACGAGCAGTACTTC. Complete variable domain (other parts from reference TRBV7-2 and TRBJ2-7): GAGVSQSPSNKVTEKGKDVELRCDPISGHTALYWYRQSLGQGLEFLIYFQGNSAPDKSGLPSDRFSAERTGGSVSTLTIQRTQQEDSAVYLCASSVSAGTYEQYFGPGTRLTVT.

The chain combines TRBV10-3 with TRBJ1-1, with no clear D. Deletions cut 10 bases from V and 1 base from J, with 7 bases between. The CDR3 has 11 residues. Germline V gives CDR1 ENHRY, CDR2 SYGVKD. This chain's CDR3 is CATTGNTEAFF. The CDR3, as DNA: TGTGCCACCACCGGGAACACTGAAGCTTTCTTT.

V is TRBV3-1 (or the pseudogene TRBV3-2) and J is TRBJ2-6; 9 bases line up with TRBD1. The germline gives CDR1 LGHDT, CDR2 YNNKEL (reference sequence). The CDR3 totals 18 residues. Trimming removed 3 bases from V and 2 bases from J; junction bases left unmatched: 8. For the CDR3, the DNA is TGTGCCAGCAGCCAGCGGGACAGGGTCTTGGCTGGGGCCAACGTCCTGACTTTC. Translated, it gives CASSQRDRVLAGANVLTF.

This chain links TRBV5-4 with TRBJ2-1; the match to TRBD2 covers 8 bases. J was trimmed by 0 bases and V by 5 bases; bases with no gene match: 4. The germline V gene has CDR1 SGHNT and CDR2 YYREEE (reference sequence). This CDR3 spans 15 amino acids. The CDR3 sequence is CASRGTSDSYNEQFF. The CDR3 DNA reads TGTGCCAGCAGGGGGACTAGTGACTCCTACAATGAGCAGTTCTTC.

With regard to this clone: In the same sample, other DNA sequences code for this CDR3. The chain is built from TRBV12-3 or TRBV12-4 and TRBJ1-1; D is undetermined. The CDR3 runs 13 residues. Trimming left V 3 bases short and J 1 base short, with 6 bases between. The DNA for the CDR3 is TGTGCCAGCAGTTTGGCGGGGAACACTGAAGCTTTCTTT. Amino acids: CASSLAGNTEAFF.

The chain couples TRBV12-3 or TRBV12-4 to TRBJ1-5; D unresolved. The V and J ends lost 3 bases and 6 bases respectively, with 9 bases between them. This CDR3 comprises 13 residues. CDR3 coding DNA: TGTGCCAGCAGTTTGGTAGAGGGTCAGCCCCAGCATTTT. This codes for CASSLVEGQPQHF.